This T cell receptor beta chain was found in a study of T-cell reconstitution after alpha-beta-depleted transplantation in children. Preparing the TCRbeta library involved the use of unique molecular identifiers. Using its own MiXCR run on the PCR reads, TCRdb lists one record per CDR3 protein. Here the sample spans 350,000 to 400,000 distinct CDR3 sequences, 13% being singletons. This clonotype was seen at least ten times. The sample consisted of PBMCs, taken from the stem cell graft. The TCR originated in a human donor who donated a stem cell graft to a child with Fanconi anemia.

DNA for the CDR3: TGTGCCTGCTCCTTGACGGACACAGATACGCAGTATTTT. Its translation is CACSLTDTDTQYF. The gene calls are TRBV12-3 or TRBV12-4 and TRBJ2-3; D remains ambiguous. The V gene lost 11 bases and the J gene lost 2 bases, with 14 bases spanning the gap. The CDR3 loop spans 13 amino acids.